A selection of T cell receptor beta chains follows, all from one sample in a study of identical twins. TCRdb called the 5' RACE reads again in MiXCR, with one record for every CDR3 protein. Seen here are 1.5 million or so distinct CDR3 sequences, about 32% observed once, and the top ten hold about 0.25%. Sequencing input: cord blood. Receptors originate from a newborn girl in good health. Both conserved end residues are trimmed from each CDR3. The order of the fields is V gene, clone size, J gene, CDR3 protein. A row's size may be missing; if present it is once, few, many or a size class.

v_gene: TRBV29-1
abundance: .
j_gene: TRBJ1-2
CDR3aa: SVDQGIYGYT

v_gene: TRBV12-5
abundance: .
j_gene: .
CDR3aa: ASGASGESYNEQY

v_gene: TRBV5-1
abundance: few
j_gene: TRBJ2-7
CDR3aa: ASSLDRQGGPYEQY

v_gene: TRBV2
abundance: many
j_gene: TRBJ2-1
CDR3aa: ASRGLSTGFGDNEQF

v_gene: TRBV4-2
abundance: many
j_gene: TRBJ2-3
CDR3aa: ASSQGGTSGTDTQY

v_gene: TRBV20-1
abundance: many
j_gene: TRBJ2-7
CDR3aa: SASGTSGYEQY

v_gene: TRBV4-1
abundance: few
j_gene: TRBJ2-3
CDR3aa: ASSRASLADTQY

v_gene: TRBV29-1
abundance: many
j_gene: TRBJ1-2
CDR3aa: SVPGFTDGYT

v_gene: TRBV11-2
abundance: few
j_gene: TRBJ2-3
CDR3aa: ASSLGAGLASTDTQY

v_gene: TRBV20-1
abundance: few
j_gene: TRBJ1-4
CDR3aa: SASMGGLAAKLF

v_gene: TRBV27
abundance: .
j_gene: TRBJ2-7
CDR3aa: ASRQREVSYEQY

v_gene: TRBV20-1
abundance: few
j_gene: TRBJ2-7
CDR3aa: SASISLSSYEQY

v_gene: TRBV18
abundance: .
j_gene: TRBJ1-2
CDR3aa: ASSPLPGNYGYT

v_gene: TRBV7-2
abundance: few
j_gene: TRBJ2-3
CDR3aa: ASSSLYGDTQY

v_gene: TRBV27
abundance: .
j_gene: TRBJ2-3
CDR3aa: ASSTTSGRSIPDTQY

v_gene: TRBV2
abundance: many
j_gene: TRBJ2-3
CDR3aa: ASSEDGLEGDTQY

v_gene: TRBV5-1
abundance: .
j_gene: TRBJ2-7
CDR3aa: ASSPKTVGSYEQY

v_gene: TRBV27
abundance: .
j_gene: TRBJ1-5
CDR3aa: ASSKGQGYSNQPQH

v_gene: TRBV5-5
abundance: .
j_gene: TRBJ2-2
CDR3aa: ASSLAETASNTGELF

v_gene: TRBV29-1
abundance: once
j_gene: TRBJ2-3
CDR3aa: SVQYTLTDTRY

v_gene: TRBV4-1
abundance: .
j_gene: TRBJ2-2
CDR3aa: ASSQNFGTSGGELF

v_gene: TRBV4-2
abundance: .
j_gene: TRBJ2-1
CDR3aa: ASSQNRLAGVGEQF

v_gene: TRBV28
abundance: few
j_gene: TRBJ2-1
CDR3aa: ASSSSGLKF

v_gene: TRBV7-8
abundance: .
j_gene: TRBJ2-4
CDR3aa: ASSLAIAHERGVKNIQY

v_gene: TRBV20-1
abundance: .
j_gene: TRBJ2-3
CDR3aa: SAPKGGGLELAQY

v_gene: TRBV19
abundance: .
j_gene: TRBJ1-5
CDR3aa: ASSIGLWGNQPQH

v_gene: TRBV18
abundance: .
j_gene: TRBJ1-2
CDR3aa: ASSLYDRDHGYT

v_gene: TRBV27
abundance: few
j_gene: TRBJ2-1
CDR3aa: ASSQSGRSYNEQF

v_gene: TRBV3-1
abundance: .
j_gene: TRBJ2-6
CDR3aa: ASSPPTGANVLT

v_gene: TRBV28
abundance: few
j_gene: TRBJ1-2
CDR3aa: ASKPGQYGYT

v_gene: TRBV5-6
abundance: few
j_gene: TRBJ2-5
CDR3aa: ASSGKGTNQETQY

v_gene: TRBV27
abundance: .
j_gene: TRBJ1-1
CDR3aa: ASSYLTGNTGAF

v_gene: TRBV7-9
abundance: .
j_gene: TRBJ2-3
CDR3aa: ASSLIPPEDTDTQY

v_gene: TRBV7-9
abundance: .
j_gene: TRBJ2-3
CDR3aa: ASSATLGQATDTQY

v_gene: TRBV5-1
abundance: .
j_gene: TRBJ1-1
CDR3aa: ACSLRSGIMNTEAF

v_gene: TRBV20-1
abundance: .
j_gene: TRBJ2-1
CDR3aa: SARDGYYNEQF

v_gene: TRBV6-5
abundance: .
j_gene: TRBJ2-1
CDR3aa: ASSPGLGEIHEQF

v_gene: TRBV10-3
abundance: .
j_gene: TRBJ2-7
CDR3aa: AISEPGGTGGSYEQY

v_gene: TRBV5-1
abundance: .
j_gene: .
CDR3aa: ASSFQRASYNEQY

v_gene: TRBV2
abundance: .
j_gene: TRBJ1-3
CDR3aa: ASILRETRGNTIY

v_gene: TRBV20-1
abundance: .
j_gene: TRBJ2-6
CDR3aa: SARDFLSGANVLT

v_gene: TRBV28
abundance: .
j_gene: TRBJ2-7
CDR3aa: ASSTPGSSYEQY

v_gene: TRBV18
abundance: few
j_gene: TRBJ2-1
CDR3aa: ASSPENEQF

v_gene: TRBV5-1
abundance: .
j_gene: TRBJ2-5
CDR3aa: ASSFTGPRETQY

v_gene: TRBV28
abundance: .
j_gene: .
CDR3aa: ASSLGLAGGPYNEQY

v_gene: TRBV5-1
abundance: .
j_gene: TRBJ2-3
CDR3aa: ASIEAGGTDTQY

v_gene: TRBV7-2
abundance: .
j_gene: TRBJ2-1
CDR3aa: ASSFSYGSYNEQF

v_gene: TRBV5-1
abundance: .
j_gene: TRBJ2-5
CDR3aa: ASSPQTVQETQY

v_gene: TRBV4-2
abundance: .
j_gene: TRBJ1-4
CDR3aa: ASSQEKAGTGHNEKLF

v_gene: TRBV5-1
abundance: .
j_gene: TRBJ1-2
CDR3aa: ASSSQGATQSNYGYT

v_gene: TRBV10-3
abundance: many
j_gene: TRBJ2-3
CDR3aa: AISENTDTQY

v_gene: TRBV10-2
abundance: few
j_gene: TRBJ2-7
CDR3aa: ASSESGKGQGTQKSSYEQY

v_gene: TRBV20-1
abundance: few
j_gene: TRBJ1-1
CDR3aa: SARDQGIEAF

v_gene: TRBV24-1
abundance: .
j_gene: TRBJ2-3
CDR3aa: ATSEPKAGTSRMGDTQY

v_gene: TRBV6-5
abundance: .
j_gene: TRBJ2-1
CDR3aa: ASSYRWDGMAMGPNEQF